A selection of T cell receptor beta chains follows, all from one sample in a study of T cells in Graves' hyperthyroidism and ophthalmopathy. One entry per CDR3 protein, called by TCRdb with MiXCR from the multiplex PCR reads. This sample has fewer than 500,000 distinct CDR3 sequences; 14% occur once, and the top ten carry about 19%. The sequenced sample consisted of blood. The receptor set was obtained from a woman in her 30s with Graves' ophthalmopathy. The CDR3 runs from the conserved cysteine through the conserved F or W.

j_gene: TRBJ2-7
v_gene: TRBV2
CDR3aa: CASSVELESYEQYF

j_gene: TRBJ2-2
v_gene: TRBV6-1
CDR3aa: CASRSDSFSNTGELFF

j_gene: TRBJ2-7
v_gene: TRBV20-1
CDR3aa: CSATGQPSYEQYF

j_gene: TRBJ2-1
v_gene: TRBV4-2
CDR3aa: CASSQEGRFSYNEQFF

j_gene: TRBJ2-7
v_gene: TRBV20-1
CDR3aa: CSARVQRGDSYEQYF

j_gene: TRBJ2-5
v_gene: TRBV9
CDR3aa: CVSSGGRTETQYF

j_gene: TRBJ2-7
v_gene: TRBV7-8
CDR3aa: CAGGRVQGEQYF

j_gene: TRBJ1-2
v_gene: TRBV11-2
CDR3aa: CASSRGDRDYGYTF

j_gene: TRBJ1-3
v_gene: TRBV3-1
CDR3aa: CASSLNLGNTIYF

j_gene: TRBJ1-6
v_gene: TRBV2
CDR3aa: CASLIGQSYNPPLHF

j_gene: TRBJ1-2
v_gene: TRBV5-1
CDR3aa: CASSLGHSNYGYTF

j_gene: TRBJ1-5
v_gene: TRBV28
CDR3aa: CASSFRGKSNQPQHF

j_gene: TRBJ2-1
v_gene: TRBV28
CDR3aa: CATQAGGTGYNEQFF

j_gene: TRBJ2-1
v_gene: TRBV7-9
CDR3aa: CASSPPRGSSYNEQFF

j_gene: TRBJ2-3
v_gene: TRBV28
CDR3aa: CASSSAIVPTSTDTQYF

j_gene: TRBJ1-2
v_gene: TRBV28
CDR3aa: CASGDRANYGYTF

j_gene: TRBJ1-2
v_gene: TRBV28
CDR3aa: CASSWEGPGGYTF

j_gene: TRBJ1-1
v_gene: TRBV20-1
CDR3aa: CSADGIRDVNTEAFF

j_gene: TRBJ2-5
v_gene: TRBV28
CDR3aa: CASSSLGGSETQYF

j_gene: TRBJ2-1
v_gene: TRBV20-1
CDR3aa: CSATITGTGFSEQFF